A few counts support the clone carrying this T cell receptor (beta chain). TCRdb re-called the RT-PCR reads through MiXCR, storing one row per CDR3 protein. This table holds under 200,000 distinct CDR3 sequences, approximately 11% found once. After removal of 5 bases from V and 0 bases from J, the junction contained 24 bases not matched to a gene. Germline CDR1 reads SGHAT; CDR2 reads FQNNGV. The CDR3 length is 21 residues. These data belong to a study of response to subunit inactivated influenza vaccine. The chain has TRBV11-2 and TRBJ2-7; TRBD2 aligns across 8 bases. The clonotype was recovered from a man between 45 and 75 years old who received an inactivated influenza vaccine. This specimen was CD8+ T cells sorted from PBMCs, taken around 25 months after vaccination. The CDR3 loop is CASSGSFKGREAGPFSYEQYF. The CDR3 DNA reads TGTGCCAGCAGCGGATCCTTTAAGGGGCGGGAGGCCGGTCCTTTCTCCTACGAGCAGTACTTC.